Described below is a single T cell receptor (beta chain) sequence and its context. The sample belongs to a study of CD8 T cells in Susac syndrome. Trimming removed 1 base at V and 7 bases at J, with 14 bases between. There are 15 residues in the CDR3. Germline CDR1 and CDR2: SEHNR and FQNEAQ (reference sequence). An input of roughly 0.5 to 1 ug of RNA was subjected to reverse transcription using random hexamers. MiXCR, applied by TCRdb to the immunoSEQ multiplex PCR reads, yields one record per CDR3 protein. The repertoire holds 75,000 to 100,000 distinct CDR3 sequences, with about 94% as singletons. This rearrangement joins TRBV7-9 to TRBJ2-1; D is undetermined. This receptor was obtained from a human donor in good health. Sample: CD8+ T cells from PBMCs. This CDR3 is CASSLVTAPKNEQFF. The CDR3 DNA sequence: TGTGCCAGCAGCTTAGTAACGGCCCCTAAGAATGAGCAGTTCTTC.